The entry below describes one T cell receptor beta chain. What it binds is not known. The repertoire was sequenced with immunoSEQ multiplex PCR; TCRdb's copy has only in-frame clones and lacks some. The table records 45,000 to 55,000 clones, over 75% of them present only once. These data come from a study of radiotherapy plus CTLA-4 blockade in lung cancer. Study-level information: About 17% of enrolled patients responded objectively, and more than 25% had disease control. Findings of the study overall: Radiotherapy was combined with ipilimumab, and tumor-derived TCR clones then expanded in blood.

Focal radiation and CTLA-4 blockade (ipilimumab) were tested in chemo-refractory metastatic non-small-cell lung cancer patients. J gave up 12 bases and V 5 bases, and 11 bases lay outside the gene matches. The CDR3 covers 13 residues. Germline loops: CDR1 SGDLS, CDR2 YYNGEE. Sequenced here: peripheral blood, sampled from a patient treated with radiotherapy plus ipilimumab. This chain connects TRBV9 to TRBJ2-1, with 7 bases aligning to TRBD2. The receptor was derived from a human donor with non-small cell lung cancer whose response to radiotherapy plus ipilimumab could not be evaluated. The CDR3 here is CASSAGVLPTQFF. The CDR3 bases are TGTGCCAGCAGTGCGGGAGTACTGCCCACGCAGTTCTTC.